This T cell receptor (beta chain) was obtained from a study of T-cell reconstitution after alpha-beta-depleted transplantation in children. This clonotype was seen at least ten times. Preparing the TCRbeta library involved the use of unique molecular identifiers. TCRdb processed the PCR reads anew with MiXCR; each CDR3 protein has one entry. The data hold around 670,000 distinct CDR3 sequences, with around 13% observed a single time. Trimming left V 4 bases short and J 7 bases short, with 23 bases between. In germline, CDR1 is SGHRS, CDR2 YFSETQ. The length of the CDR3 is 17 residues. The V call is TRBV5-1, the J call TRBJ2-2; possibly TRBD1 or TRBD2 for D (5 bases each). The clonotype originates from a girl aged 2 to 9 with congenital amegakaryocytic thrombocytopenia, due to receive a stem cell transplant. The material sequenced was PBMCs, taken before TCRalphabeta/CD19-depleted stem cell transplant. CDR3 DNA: TGCGCCAGCAGCCCCCTTCAACTCGGATCGAGGGGCGGGGAGCTGTTTTTT. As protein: CASSPLQLGSRGGELFF.